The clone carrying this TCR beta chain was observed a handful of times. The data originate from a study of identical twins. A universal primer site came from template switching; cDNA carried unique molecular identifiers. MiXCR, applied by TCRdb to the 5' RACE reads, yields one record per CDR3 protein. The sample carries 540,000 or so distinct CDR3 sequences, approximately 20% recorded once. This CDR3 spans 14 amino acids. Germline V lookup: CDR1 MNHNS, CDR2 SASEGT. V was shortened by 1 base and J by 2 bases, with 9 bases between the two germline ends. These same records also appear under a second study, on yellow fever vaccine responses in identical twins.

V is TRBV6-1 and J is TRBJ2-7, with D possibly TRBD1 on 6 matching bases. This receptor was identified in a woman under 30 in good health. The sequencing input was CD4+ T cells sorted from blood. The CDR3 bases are TGTGCCAGCAGTGAAGGTCACAGGGCCTACGAGCAGTACTTC. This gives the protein CASSEGHRAYEQYF.